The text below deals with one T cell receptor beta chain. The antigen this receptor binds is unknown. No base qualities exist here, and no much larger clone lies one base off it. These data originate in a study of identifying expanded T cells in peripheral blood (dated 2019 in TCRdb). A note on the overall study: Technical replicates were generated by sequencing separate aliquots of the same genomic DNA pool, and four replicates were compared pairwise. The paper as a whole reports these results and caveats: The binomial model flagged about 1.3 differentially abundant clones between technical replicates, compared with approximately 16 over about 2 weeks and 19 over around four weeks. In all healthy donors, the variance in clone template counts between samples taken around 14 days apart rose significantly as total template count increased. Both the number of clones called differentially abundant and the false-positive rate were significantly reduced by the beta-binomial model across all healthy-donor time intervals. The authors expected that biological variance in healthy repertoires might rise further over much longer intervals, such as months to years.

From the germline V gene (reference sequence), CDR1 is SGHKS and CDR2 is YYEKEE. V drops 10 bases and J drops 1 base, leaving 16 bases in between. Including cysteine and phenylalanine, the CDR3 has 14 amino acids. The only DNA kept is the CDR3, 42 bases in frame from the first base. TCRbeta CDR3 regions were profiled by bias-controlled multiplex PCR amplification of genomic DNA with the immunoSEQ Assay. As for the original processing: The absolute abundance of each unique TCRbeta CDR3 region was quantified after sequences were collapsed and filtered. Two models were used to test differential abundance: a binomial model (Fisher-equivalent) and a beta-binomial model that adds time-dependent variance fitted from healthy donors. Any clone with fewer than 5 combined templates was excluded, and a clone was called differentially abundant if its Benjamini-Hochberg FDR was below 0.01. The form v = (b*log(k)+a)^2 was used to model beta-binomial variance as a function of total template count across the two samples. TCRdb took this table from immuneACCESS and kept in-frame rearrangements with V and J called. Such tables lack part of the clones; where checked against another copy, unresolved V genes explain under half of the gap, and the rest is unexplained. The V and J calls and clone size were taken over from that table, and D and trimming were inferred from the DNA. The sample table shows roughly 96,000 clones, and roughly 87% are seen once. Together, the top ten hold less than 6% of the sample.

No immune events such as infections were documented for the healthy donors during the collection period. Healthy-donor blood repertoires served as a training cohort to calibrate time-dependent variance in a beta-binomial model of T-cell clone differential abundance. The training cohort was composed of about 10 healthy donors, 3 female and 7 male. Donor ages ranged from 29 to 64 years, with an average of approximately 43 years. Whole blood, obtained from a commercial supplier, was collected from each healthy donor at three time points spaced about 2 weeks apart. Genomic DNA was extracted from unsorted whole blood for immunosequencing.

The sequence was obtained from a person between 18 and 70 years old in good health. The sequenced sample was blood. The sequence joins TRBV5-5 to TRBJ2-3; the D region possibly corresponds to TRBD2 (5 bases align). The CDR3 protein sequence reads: CAGGFSEGTDTQYF. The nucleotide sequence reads TGTGCCGGCGGTTTCTCGGAGGGCACAGATACGCAGTATTTT.